These 27 T cell receptor beta chains were all obtained from the same sample, sequenced in a study of CD8 T cells in acute hepatitis C reinfection. The time point here: acute HCV infection, within 168 days of estimated infection date. The hepatitis C virus-specific receptor repertoire was characterized directly ex vivo, with no prior expansion in culture. Findings and caveats of the study: All groups preferentially used TRBV04 and TRBV06, which was not due to overrepresentation in the naive pool.

Repertoires were generated with immunoSEQ multiplex PCR, while TCRdb's copy carries only in-frame clones and drops some. The table has over 200 clones, about 62% seen once. The sample here was HCV NS3-1073 tetramer-sorted CD8+ T cells from PBMCs, taken during acute infection. Receptors were obtained from a man aged 40-49 years with chronic hepatitis C.

The rearrangement uses TRBV28 and TRBJ1-1, with 10 bases that match TRBD1. The CDR3 runs 15 residues. With V trimmed by 3 bases and J by 0 bases, 1 base remained unmatched. Germline V CDR1 and CDR2: MDHEN, SYDVKM. CDR3 residues: CASSLTGGLNTEAFF. CDR3 bases: TGTGCCAGCAGTTTGACAGGGGGCCTGAACACTGAAGCTTTCTTT.

The chain couples TRBV14 to TRBJ1-2; TRBD1 matches 11 bases. The V segment lost 3 bases and the J segment 7 bases; nucleotides outside the gene matches: 7. Germline-derived CDR1 and CDR2 are SGHDN and FVKESK. The CDR3 sequence is 15 residues long. The CDR3 sequence: CASSHGSGQGGGYTF. The CDR3, as DNA: TGTGCCAGCAGCCACGGATCGGGACAGGGGGGTGGCTACACCTTC.

The genes are TRBV6-9 and TRBJ1-2; D uncertain. Trimming pared 4 bases from V and 4 bases from J, leaving 16 bases between. Germline V lookup: CDR1 MNHGY, CDR2 SVAAGI. The CDR3 is made up of 15 amino acids. The CDR3: CASSCGYGKTYGYTF. The CDR3 DNA sequence: TGTGCCAGCAGTTGCGGTTACGGAAAGACCTATGGCTACACCTTC.

This clone was seen once. This chain joins TRBV7-3 and TRBJ2-2; a weak D match, TRBD1 (6 bases). V was pared by 2 bases and J by 4 bases, with 11 bases between. This CDR3 comprises 15 residues. Germline V gene sequence: CDR1 SGHTA, CDR2 FQGTGA. The CDR3 sequence: CASSLSGAGTGELFF. In DNA form, the CDR3 reads TGTGCCAGCAGCTTATCAGGGGCGGGCACCGGGGAGCTGTTTTTT.

Notes on this clone: A junction end diverges from the germline sequence, so it may reflect a read error. The chain couples TRBV7-7 to TRBJ2-7, with 8 bases identical to TRBD1. The V gene's germline CDR1 is SSHAT and CDR2 FNYEAQ (reference sequence). This CDR3 has 14 amino acids. The CDR3 loop is CASSFGQGFYEQYF. CDR3 nucleotides: TGTGCTAGCAGCTTCGGACAGGGATTCTACGAGCAGTACTTC. The full variable domain, with the rest looked up from reference TRBV7-7 and TRBJ2-7, is GAGVSQSPRYKVTKRGQDVTLRCDPISSHATLYWYQQALGQGPEFLTYFNYEAQPDKSGLPSDRFSAERPEGSISTLTIQRTEQRDSAMYRCASSFGQGFYEQYFGPGTRLTVT.

CDR3 coding DNA: TGTGCCAGCAGCCGCCCCCACACCTCCTACGAGCAGTACTTC. Encoded protein: CASSRPHTSYEQYF. The chain joins TRBV7-9 to TRBJ2-7; D gene ambiguous. There are 14 residues in the CDR3. The germline CDR1 and CDR2 sequences are SEHNR and FQNEAQ (reference sequence). Trimming removed 5 bases at V and 0 bases at J, with 11 bases between.

This clone was seen more than once but under ten times. This chain uses TRBV27 with TRBJ2-1; 7 bases match TRBD1. Trimming at V came to 0 bases and at J to 9 bases, leaving 5 bases not matched to a gene. Looked up from germline, CDR1 is MNHEY and CDR2 is SMNVEV (reference sequence). The CDR3 contains 14 residues. Here the CDR3 reads CASSLSSQGFEQFF. The CDR3 coding sequence is TGTGCCAGCAGTTTATCTTCACAGGGGTTTGAGCAGTTCTTC.

The V call is TRBV29-1, the J call TRBJ2-3, with TRBD1 matching 8 bases. Germline V CDR1 and CDR2: SQVTM, ANQGSEA. V lost 7 bases and J lost 6; bases outside the gene matches: 12. This CDR3 has 14 amino acids. In nucleotides, the CDR3 is TGCAGCGCCTCCCATTCAGGGGGCGGGGATACGCAGTATTTT. It encodes CSASHSGGGDTQYF.

A few counts support this clone. The chain couples TRBV2 to TRBJ1-1; D might be TRBD1 (5 bases). The germline V gene has CDR1 SNHLY and CDR2 FYNNEI. V was clipped by 1 base and J by 2 bases, with 8 bases between them. This CDR3 has 14 residues. The CDR3 DNA reads as TGTGCCAGCAGTGAAGAGGGGACTAACACTGAAGCTTTCTTT. Its protein product is CASSEEGTNTEAFF.

This clone is a singleton in its sample. This chain uses TRBV5-6 with TRBJ1-3; maybe TRBD1 (5 bases). Trimming took off 1 base at V and 2 bases at J, with 13 bases between the two ends. Germline loops: CDR1 SGHDT, CDR2 YYEEEE. There are 16 residues in the CDR3. CDR3 coding DNA: TGTGCCAGCAGCTTGCTCGGGGGAGACACTGGAAACACCATATATTTT. Its protein product is CASSLLGGDTGNTIYF. Combining the CDR3 with reference TRBV5-6 and TRBJ1-3 gives the whole variable domain DAGVTQSPTHLIKTRGQQVTLRCSPKSGHDTVSWYQQALGQGPQFIFQYYEEEERQRGNFPDRFSGHQFPNYSSELNVNALLLGDSALYLCASSLLGGDTGNTIYFGEGSWLTVV.

The rearrangement joins TRBV28 to TRBJ1-1, with TRBD1 as a possible D gene (5 bases). Trimming removed 7 bases from V and 4 bases from J, with 25 bases in between. This CDR3 has 17 residues. Germline-derived CDR1 and CDR2 are MDHEN and SYDVKM. DNA of the CDR3: TGTGCCAGCACCTCACCCCCGGGGCTGCTAAAGTCCACTGAAGCTTTCTTT. Protein sequence: CASTSPPGLLKSTEAFF.

The chain has TRBV25-1 and TRBJ2-7, with 8 bases aligning to TRBD1. In germline, CDR1 is MGHDK, CDR2 SYGVNS. CDR3 size: 13 residues. The J segment lost 6 bases and the V segment lost 6 bases, leaving 7 bases of the junction unmatched. The CDR3 is CASRGQGFGEQYF. CDR3 nucleotides: TGTGCCAGCAGAGGACAGGGCTTCGGCGAGCAGTACTTC.

This chain links TRBV4-3 with TRBJ2-7, with 7 bases identical to TRBD2. Germline CDR1 LGHNA, CDR2 YSLEER. V was clipped by 0 bases and J by 7 bases; unmatched bases: 18. CDR3 length: 18 amino acids. In DNA, the CDR3 is TGCGCCAGCAGCCAAGAGCCCTCCGGGCCCGGGGGGTTGAGGGAGCAGTACTTC. It is translated as CASSQEPSGPGGLREQYF.

By share, this clone ranks as hyperexpanded (1% or more). The chain is built from TRBV19 and TRBJ2-5; 13 nucleotides match TRBD2. The length of the CDR3 is 18 residues. J was trimmed by 1 base and V by 3 bases; bases with no gene match: 8. Germline V lookup: CDR1 LNHDA, CDR2 SQIVND (reference sequence). The CDR3 DNA reads as TGTGCCAGTAGTATCAAGGAGACTAGCGGGGGGTTCCAAGAGACCCAGTACTTC. Encoded protein: CASSIKETSGGFQETQYF.

A single count supports this clone. This chain links TRBV4-3 with TRBJ2-3; TRBD2 agrees at 11 bases. Germline V gene lookup returns CDR1 LGHNA and CDR2 YSLEER. Germline trimming cut 0 bases from V and 10 bases from J; bases unmatched to any gene: 12. This CDR3 region has 17 residues. The CDR3 nucleotides are TGCGCCAGCAGCCAAGATGCCCTAGCGGGGGGAGGGGGGCCGCAGTATTTT. It translates to CASSQDALAGGGGPQYF.

V and J are TRBV28 and TRBJ2-1; weak D call: TRBD1 (6 bases). This CDR3 is 16 amino acids long. Germline V gene sequence: CDR1 MDHEN, CDR2 SYDVKM. V lost 2 bases and J lost 4, with 15 bases in between. CDR3 sequence (DNA): TGTGCCAGCAGTTTACTACGGACAGCCCAGTACAATGAGCAGTTCTTC. It yields the protein CASSLLRTAQYNEQFF.

The count of this clone is one. The rearrangement uses TRBV7-7 and TRBJ2-3; TRBD2 aligns across 9 bases. The V gene end was trimmed by 1 base and the J gene end by 4 bases; junction bases not matched to a gene: 6. The CDR3 runs 16 residues. From germline, CDR1 is SSHAT and CDR2 FNYEAQ (reference sequence). Written as DNA, the CDR3 is TGTGCCAGCAGCTTAGGGGCGGGGGGGAGTCCAGATACGCAGTATTTT. Encoded protein: CASSLGAGGSPDTQYF.

This rearrangement joins TRBV4-2 to TRBJ2-1; D assignment may be TRBD1 or TRBD2 (5 bases each). This CDR3 region has 15 residues. V was shortened by 0 bases and J by 10 bases, with 16 bases between the two germline ends. Per germline, CDR1 LGHNA and CDR2 YNFKEQ. This chain's CDR3 is CASSQEIGRWGEQFF. The CDR3 region has the DNA TGTGCCAGCAGCCAAGAGATTGGAAGATGGGGGGAGCAGTTCTTC.

This clone was recorded a few times. This sequence joins TRBV2 and TRBJ2-5, with 12 bases aligning to TRBD2. The junction had 5 bases not matched to a gene; V was cut back by 3 bases and J by 0 bases. Germline V gene data show CDR1 as SNHLY and CDR2 as FYNNEI. The CDR3 consists of 17 residues. The CDR3 loop is CASSDHTSGGYQETQYF. CDR3 in DNA: TGTGCCAGCAGTGACCACACTAGCGGGGGGTACCAAGAGACCCAGTACTTC.

This chain uses TRBV2 with TRBJ2-3; possibly TRBD2 for D (6 bases). The CDR3 length is 18 residues. CDR1 SNHLY and CDR2 FYNNEI come from the germline V gene. V was clipped by 1 base and J by 0 bases, with 17 bases between them. The CDR3 protein is CASSEVGGSGTSTDTQYF. DNA of the CDR3: TGTGCCAGCAGTGAAGTGGGGGGTAGCGGAACTAGCACAGATACGCAGTATTTT.

This clone was observed a handful of times. This sequence joins TRBV6-1 and TRBJ1-2; 9 nucleotides align to TRBD1. CDR3 size: 16 residues. Germline CDR1 and CDR2: MNHNS and SASEGT. V trimming: 3 bases; J trimming: 5 bases; junction bases outside the gene matches: 10. DNA of the CDR3: TGTGCCAGCAGTGACCAGGGACAGGGCGGGCGGTATGGCTACACCTTC. Amino acid sequence: CASSDQGQGGRYGYTF.

V usage is TRBV4-2 and J usage is TRBJ1-1; D is perhaps TRBD1 (5 bases). The CDR3 contains 16 residues. Trimming left V 0 bases short and J 7 bases short, with 18 bases between. Looked up from germline, CDR1 is LGHNA and CDR2 is YNFKEQ. CDR3 sequence reads: CASSQEMGPGWGEAFF. CDR3 DNA sequence: TGTGCCAGCAGCCAAGAAATGGGGCCGGGATGGGGTGAAGCTTTCTTT.

This clone has more than one count but fewer than ten. V usage is TRBV29-1 and J usage is TRBJ2-7; TRBD2 matches at 9 bases. Per the germline V gene, CDR1 is SQVTM and CDR2 is ANQGSEA. The CDR3 loop spans 15 amino acids. V shed 0 bases and J 3 bases; nucleotides not matched to a gene: 6. The CDR3 loop is CSVEDLLAGFYEQYF. DNA of the CDR3: TGCAGCGTTGAAGATCTTCTAGCGGGATTCTACGAGCAGTACTTC.

By frequency in the sample, this clone is hyperexpanded. The V call is TRBV19, the J call TRBJ2-5; 13 bases line up with TRBD2. The CDR3 extends over 18 amino acids. From germline, CDR1 is LNHDA and CDR2 SQIVND (reference sequence). J gave up 1 base and V 6 bases, and 11 bases lay outside the gene matches. As DNA, the CDR3 is TGTGCCAGTAGCCTGCGGGAGACTAGCGGGGGGTTCCAAGAGACCCAGTACTTC. Translated: CASSLRETSGGFQETQYF.

This chain joins TRBV5-5 and TRBJ2-6; D unclear. This CDR3 region has 17 residues. Germline V CDR1 and CDR2: SGHKS, YYEKEE (reference sequence). V was pared by 7 bases and J by 5 bases, with 22 bases between. CDR3 in DNA: TGTGCCAGCGCTGAGCCTGTCTCGCACAGTCGGGCCAACGTCCTGACTTTC. Translated: CASAEPVSHSRANVLTF.

The CDR3 bases are TGTGCCAGCCTGATGACTAGCGGCTCCTACGAGCAGTACTTC. It yields the protein CASLMTSGSYEQYF. The chain uses TRBV28 and TRBJ2-7; TRBD2 matches 9 bases. Germline V lookup: CDR1 MDHEN, CDR2 SYDVKM. With 8 bases clipped from V and 0 bases from J, the junction kept 5 bases outside the gene matches. The CDR3 extends over 14 amino acids.

As DNA, the CDR3 is TGCGCCAGCAGCCAAGATGAAACTAGCGGGGGGTTTCGGGAGACCCAGTACTTC. This translates into CASSQDETSGGFRETQYF. The chain employs TRBV4-1 and TRBJ2-5; TRBD2 matches 12 bases. The CDR3 has 18 residues. V trimming: 0 bases; J trimming: 5 bases; junction bases outside the gene matches: 10. Germline V gene lookup returns CDR1 MGHRA and CDR2 YSYEKL.